These 21 T cell receptor beta chains share one sample of origin, sequenced in a study of T-cell reconstitution after alpha-beta-depleted transplantation in children. Overall study results and limits: At one year after transplant, newly produced T cells mostly accounted for T-cell counts and diversity.

No cognate antigen is known for these TCRs. Unique molecular identifiers were incorporated when the TCRbeta library was constructed. TCRdb reanalysed the PCR reads using MiXCR and keeps one entry per CDR3 protein. This table has a few hundred thousand distinct CDR3 sequences, just over 7.5% appearing once. Sequencing was performed on peripheral blood, taken 360 days after TCRalphabeta/CD19-depleted stem cell transplant. The receptors come from a female patient aged 2-10 years who had a stem cell transplant for Fanconi anemia, so the T cells may come from the graft donor.

The chain combines TRBV7-6 with TRBJ2-1; 9 bases fit TRBD1. J was trimmed by 1 base and V by 6 bases; bases with no gene match: 4. Germline V CDR1 and CDR2: SGHVS, FNYEAQ. The CDR3 runs to 15 residues. The CDR3 region is CASSATGGSYNEQFF. The CDR3 region has the DNA TGTGCCAGCAGTGCGACAGGGGGGTCCTACAATGAGCAGTTCTTC. Drawing the rest from reference TRBV7-6 and TRBJ2-1, the complete variable domain is GAGVSQSPRYKVTKRGQDVALRCDPISGHVSLYWYRQALGQGPEFLTYFNYEAQQDKSGLPNDRFSAERPEGSISTLTIQRTEQRDSAMYRCASSATGGSYNEQFFGPGTRLTVL.

At least ten counts were recorded for this clonotype. The chain uses TRBV7-9 and TRBJ1-2; 10 bases match TRBD1. V lost 0 bases and J lost 5; bases outside the gene matches: 3. Looked up from germline, CDR1 is SEHNR and CDR2 is FQNEAQ (reference sequence). This CDR3 spans 15 amino acids. CDR3 loop: CASSLAGQGLYGYTF. The CDR3 region has the DNA TGTGCCAGCAGCTTAGCGGGACAGGGGCTTTATGGCTACACCTTC.

This chain joins TRBV10-3 and TRBJ1-3; D remains unclear. CDR1 is ENHRY and CDR2 is SYGVKD in the germline V gene. This CDR3 region has 13 residues. Trimming took 3 bases from V and 7 from J, leaving 10 bases between them. Here the CDR3 reads CAISDPLVNTIYF. The CDR3 bases are TGTGCCATCAGTGATCCCCTCGTCAACACCATATATTTT.

Turning to this clonotype: A much larger clone lies a single base off, so this may be a read error. This chain joins TRBV4-3 and TRBJ2-2, with D maybe TRBD2 (7 bases). The germline V gene has CDR1 LGHNA and CDR2 YSLEER. There are 17 residues in the CDR3. The V end lost 2 bases, the J end lost 7 bases, and 20 bases lay between the germline ends. Here the CDR3 reads CASSQKKAGAPGGELFF. CDR3 bases: TGCGCCAGCAGCCAAAAAAAGGCGGGGGCCCCCGGCGGGGAGCTGTTTTTT.

There are a few counts of this clonotype. This chain joins TRBV7-2 and TRBJ2-2; 8 nucleotides align to TRBD2. This CDR3 comprises 17 residues. The germline V gene has CDR1 SGHTA and CDR2 FQGNSA. Trimming removed 0 bases from V and 0 bases from J; junction bases left unmatched: 3. CDR3 loop: CASSLAASGPNTGELFF. For the CDR3, the DNA is TGTGCCAGCAGCTTAGCGGCTAGCGGGCCGAACACCGGGGAGCTGTTTTTT.

This clonotype was found many times. The chain couples TRBV20-1 to TRBJ2-7; 9 nucleotides align to TRBD1. The CDR3 consists of 13 residues. The V and J ends lost 6 bases and 1 base, in that order; junction bases with no gene match: 4. The germline V gene encodes CDR1 DFQATT and CDR2 SNEGSKA (reference sequence). The CDR3 coding sequence is TGCAGTGCGTGGACAGGGGAGTCCTACGAGCAGTACTTC. Translation gives CSAWTGESYEQYF.

This clonotype was seen at least ten times. The chain uses TRBV12-3 or TRBV12-4 and TRBJ1-2; D is unclear. This CDR3 is built from 15 residues. Trimming took off 7 bases at V and 1 base at J, with 16 bases between the two ends. CDR3 nucleotide sequence: TGTGCCAGCACTTCCCCTCGGACCCTTAACTATGGCTACACCTTC. Its protein is CASTSPRTLNYGYTF.

This clonotype was picked up a small number of times. The chain is built from TRBV28 and TRBJ1-2; no reliable D call. Trimming shortened V by 7 bases and J by 8 bases, and 14 bases separated the two germline ends. The CDR3 has 12 residues. Germline-derived CDR1 and CDR2 are MDHEN and SYDVKM. CDR3 region: CASTKEAEGYTF. The CDR3, as DNA: TGTGCCAGCACCAAGGAGGCAGAAGGCTACACCTTC.

In its sample, this clonotype was seen a few times. The gene calls are TRBV6-5 and TRBJ1-2; 9 positions agree with TRBD1. Germline CDR1 and CDR2: MNHEY and SVGAGI. This CDR3 has 15 residues. The trim removed 4 bases at V and 7 bases at J, leaving 10 bases unmatched. The CDR3 nucleotides read TGTGCCAGCAGTTCCCCTGAAGGGACAGGGCGTGGCTACACCTTC. This codes for CASSSPEGTGRGYTF.

This chain connects TRBV11-2 to TRBJ2-3; 9 bases match TRBD2. Germline V gene lookup returns CDR1 SGHAT and CDR2 FQNNGV. The J segment lost 1 base and the V segment lost 1 base, leaving 12 bases of the junction unmatched. The CDR3 has 19 amino acids. CDR3 loop: CASSLVGTSRRGGTDTQYF. The CDR3 nucleotides are TGTGCCAGCAGCTTAGTGGGGACTAGCCGGCGAGGTGGCACAGATACGCAGTATTTT. Full variable domain (missing parts from reference TRBV11-2 and TRBJ2-3): EAGVAQSPRYKIIEKRQSVAFWCNPISGHATLYWYQQILGQGPKLLIQFQNNGVVDDSQLPKDRFSAERLKGVDSTLKIQPAKLEDSAVYLCASSLVGTSRRGGTDTQYFGPGTRLTVL.

This clonotype was counted ten times or more. CDR3 sequence (DNA): TGTGCCAGCACCAGGACAGGGGACGAGCAGTACTTC. This encodes CASTRTGDEQYF. This chain links TRBV11-1 with TRBJ2-7; TRBD1 agrees at 9 bases. V lost 7 bases, J lost 5 bases, and 3 bases stayed unmatched. Germline lookup yields CDR1 SGHAT and CDR2 FQDESV (reference sequence). The CDR3 loop spans 12 amino acids. Using reference TRBV11-1 and TRBJ2-7 for the parts outside the CDR3, the full variable domain is EAEVAQSPRYKITEKSQAVAFWCDPISGHATLYWYRQILGQGPELLVQFQDESVVDDSQLPKDRFSAERLKGVDSTLKIQPAELGDSAMYLCASTRTGDEQYFGPGTRLTVT.

The table lists this clonotype with many counts. V and J are TRBV15 and TRBJ2-1; maybe TRBD1 (6 bases). Germline V gives CDR1 LNHNV, CDR2 YYDKDF (reference sequence). V was cut by 5 bases and J by 2 bases, with 13 bases left in between. This CDR3 has 15 amino acids. In DNA, the CDR3 is TGTGCCACCAGCTGGTTCACAGGGACCTACAATGAGCAGTTCTTC. It encodes CATSWFTGTYNEQFF.

Ten or more counts support this clonotype. This rearrangement joins TRBV5-1 to TRBJ2-7; D uncertain. The CDR3 has 14 residues. V lost 0 bases and J lost 1, with 8 bases in between. Germline assignment: CDR1 SGHRS and CDR2 YFSETQ. The CDR3 protein is CASSLDGRSYEQYF. CDR3 DNA: TGCGCCAGCAGCTTGGACGGCAGGTCCTACGAGCAGTACTTC.

This clonotype was seen a handful of times. A much larger clone sits a single nucleotide away, making a read error possible. This chain joins TRBV7-2 and TRBJ2-3; unclear D gene. Looked up from germline, CDR1 is SGHTA and CDR2 is FQGNSA. Trimming left V 0 bases short and J 2 bases short, with 3 bases between. This CDR3 spans 13 amino acids. CDR3 residues: CASSLAFTDTQYF. DNA for the CDR3: TGTGCCAGCAGCTTAGCCTTCACAGATACGCAGTATTTT.

This clonotype was observed a handful of times. The chain joins TRBV28 to TRBJ2-7, with 12 positions matching TRBD1. This CDR3 contains 13 residues. Germline CDR1 reads MDHEN; CDR2 reads SYDVKM. Losses at the gene ends were 8 bases for V and 5 bases for J; bases not matched to a gene: 4. For the CDR3, the DNA is TGTGCCAGCGGGACAGGGGGCTTCAACGAGCAGTACGTC. This sequence encodes CASGTGGFNEQYV.

This clonotype was seen many times. This rearrangement joins TRBV29-1 to TRBJ2-7; 12 positions agree with TRBD1. Germline-derived CDR1 and CDR2 are SQVTM and ANQGSEA. With 6 bases clipped from V and 4 bases from J, the junction kept 10 bases outside the gene matches. The CDR3 totals 15 residues. The CDR3, as DNA: TGCAGCGTCGGCCCCCGGGACAGGGGGCTTTACGAGCAGTACTTC. This encodes CSVGPRDRGLYEQYF.

This clonotype has more than one count but fewer than ten. The chain joins TRBV6-2 or TRBV6-3 to TRBJ1-2; D is unresolved. CDR1 MNHEY and CDR2 SVGEGT come from the germline V gene. Trimming pared 0 bases from V and 4 bases from J, leaving 12 bases between. The CDR3 runs 15 residues. CDR3 protein: CASSYSGGRRYGYTF. CDR3 nucleotides: TGTGCCAGCAGTTACTCAGGAGGGCGGCGCTATGGCTACACCTTC.

This clonotype was recorded at least ten times. The V gene is TRBV5-6, the J gene TRBJ2-7, with 7 bases fitting TRBD1. Trimming removed 0 bases from V and 0 bases from J; junction bases left unmatched: 6. This CDR3 is 16 amino acids long. From germline, CDR1 is SGHDT and CDR2 YYEEEE. Here the CDR3 DNA reads TGTGCCAGCAGCTTGGAGCAGGGGGTTACCTCCTACGAGCAGTACGTC. It yields the protein CASSLEQGVTSYEQYV.

The V call is TRBV5-1, the J call TRBJ1-2; D is unresolved. CDR1 and CDR2 from the germline V gene are SGHRS and YFSETQ. The length of the CDR3 is 14 residues. Trimming removed 0 bases at V and 4 bases at J, with 10 bases between. As DNA, the CDR3 is TGCGCCAGCAGCTTGGGTACCGGGTTCTATGGCTACACCTTC. This translates into CASSLGTGFYGYTF.

At least ten counts were recorded for this clonotype. This rearrangement joins TRBV5-1 to TRBJ1-1; D ambiguous. Trimming removed 4 bases from V and 1 base from J, with 14 bases in between. This CDR3 has 15 amino acids. CDR1 is SGHRS and CDR2 is YFSETQ in the germline V gene. The CDR3 spells CASSRGTVANTEAFF. The CDR3 DNA is TGCGCCAGCAGCCGGGGAACAGTAGCGAACACTGAAGCTTTCTTT.

This clonotype was counted ten times or more. As DNA, the CDR3 is TGCGCCAGCAGCTTTACAGGGGTAGGAGAGACCCAGTACTTC. It is translated as CASSFTGVGETQYF. The chain links TRBV5-1 to TRBJ2-5, with 7 bases aligning to TRBD1. CDR1 is SGHRS, CDR2 YFSETQ, per germline. V was clipped by 2 bases and J by 4 bases; unmatched bases: 5. This CDR3 has 14 amino acids.